This is a list of T cell receptor beta chains from one sample in a study of T cell repertoires in cytomegalovirus infection. Using its own MiXCR run on the reads, TCRdb lists one record per CDR3 protein. Here the sample spans around 300,000 distinct CDR3 sequences, about 26% being singletons. The material sequenced was PBMCs. Receptors were obtained from a human donor in good health (CMV status not recorded). Some clones in this sample may be carry-over from other donors' samples. Each CDR3 is given with its conserved first and last residue. Fields, in order: V gene, J gene, D gene, clone size, CDR3 protein, CDR3 DNA. The D gene is left open where the match is weak. Size values are once, few and many counts, or a class for expanded clones, and some rows have none.

TRBV7-4	TRBJ1-4	.	few	CASSLARGSEKLFF	TGTGCCAGCAGCTTAGCTCGGGGATCGGAAAAACTGTTTTTT
TRBV20-1	TRBJ1-5	.	few	CSVYRESNQPQHF	TGCAGTGTATACAGGGAAAGCAATCAGCCCCAGCATTTT
TRBV6-4	TRBJ2-3	TRBD2	.	CASSLAGTTDTQYF	TGTGCCAGCAGTTTAGCGGGGACCACAGATACGCAGTATTTT
TRBV7-2	TRBJ2-3	.	many	CASSLRQGSLTDTQYF	TGTGCCAGCAGCTTAAGGCAGGGTTCCCTCACAGATACGCAGTATTTT
TRBV10-3	TRBJ2-1	TRBD2	few	CAITPRGREMAYNEQFF	TGTGCCATCACCCCCCGAGGGCGGGAGATGGCCTACAATGAGCAGTTCTTC
TRBV28	TRBJ1-1	.	.	CASSYTGLTEAFF	TGTGCCAGCAGTTATACAGGCTTAACTGAAGCTTTCTTT
TRBV10-2	TRBJ2-4	.	few	CASSDGGLLNIQYF	TGCGCCAGCAGTGATGGGGGACTTTTAAACATTCAGTACTTC
TRBV7-2	TRBJ2-1	TRBD2	.	CASSTPNLLAAREGSYNEQFF	TGTGCCAGCAGCACGCCAAACCTCCTAGCGGCCCGGGAGGGGTCCTACAATGAGCAGTTCTTC
TRBV7-6	TRBJ2-7	.	many	CASSLDSSYEQYF	TGTGCCAGCAGCCTGGACAGTTCCTACGAGCAGTACTTC
TRBV28	TRBJ1-2	.	few	CASSSTVDYGYTF	TGTGCCAGCAGTTCGACAGTGGACTATGGCTACACCTTC
TRBV6-5	TRBJ2-7	TRBD1	.	CASSYWTGGGEQYF	TGTGCCAGCAGTTACTGGACAGGGGGAGGAGAGCAGTACTTC
TRBV28	TRBJ2-1	TRBD1	once	CASRHELGTGVYNEQFF	TGTGCCAGCAGGCACGAACTAGGGACAGGGGTTTACAATGAGCAGTTCTTC
TRBV30	TRBJ2-3	.	.	CAWSEGSTNTQYF	TGTGCCTGGAGTGAGGGCAGCACCAATACGCAGTATTTT
TRBV9	TRBJ1-5	TRBD1	.	CASSDDRGGNQPQHF	TGTGCCAGCAGCGATGACAGGGGGGGCAATCAGCCCCAGCATTTT
TRBV28	TRBJ1-5	.	few	CASKTLGNQPQHF	TGTGCCAGCAAGACTCTTGGCAATCAGCCCCAGCATTTT
TRBV10-3	TRBJ2-1	.	once	CAISGGGADSYNEQFF	TGTGCCATCAGTGGCGGTGGGGCAGACTCCTACAATGAGCAGTTCTTC
TRBV5-1	TRBJ2-2	.	few	CASNPPGVPGELFF	TGCGCCAGCAACCCCCCGGGGGTACCCGGGGAGCTGTTTTTT
TRBV7-3	TRBJ2-1	TRBD1	many	CASSLKGTGEYNEQFF	TGTGCCAGCAGCTTAAAAGGGACAGGGGAATACAATGAGCAGTTCTTC
TRBV6-5	TRBJ2-7	.	.	CASSYLWAAGSYEQYF	TGTGCCAGCAGTTACCTGTGGGCAGCCGGGTCCTACGAGCAGTACTTC
TRBV30	TRBJ2-2	.	.	CAWNQRVNTGELFF	TGTGCCTGGAACCAGCGGGTGAACACCGGGGAGCTGTTTTTT
TRBV7-2	TRBJ2-1	.	many	CASSLARTANNEQFF	TGTGCCAGCAGCTTAGCGCGTACAGCCAACAATGAGCAGTTCTTC
TRBV11-3	TRBJ2-1	TRBD2	many	CASSPWTSGSTDEQFF	TGTGCCAGCAGCCCTTGGACTAGCGGGAGTACGGATGAGCAGTTCTTC
TRBV5-1	TRBJ2-7	TRBD1	many	CASSPPGQGYEQYF	TGTGCCAGCAGTCCCCCCGGACAGGGTTACGAGCAGTACTTC
TRBV4-1	TRBJ1-1	TRBD1	.	CASSQARGLRTEAFF	TGCGCCAGCAGCCAAGCGAGGGGGCTGCGGACTGAAGCTTTCTTT
TRBV6-5	TRBJ2-5	.	many	CASSYSPTGLITQTQYF	TGTGCCAGCAGTTACTCGCCGACAGGATTGATCACGCAGACCCAGTACTTC
TRBV6-5	TRBJ1-6	.	.	CASSYGQTGNSPLHF	TGTGCCAGCAGTTACGGGCAAACGGGGAATTCACCCCTCCACTTT
TRBV19	TRBJ2-7	.	.	CASSARRDNSYEQYF	TGTGCCAGTAGTGCACGCCGGGACAACTCCTACGAGCAGTACTTC
TRBV20-1	TRBJ2-5	.	.	CSAREGRGVGTQYF	TGCAGTGCTAGAGAGGGGCGCGGAGTGGGGACCCAGTACTTC
TRBV12-3/TRBV12-4	TRBJ1-1	.	many	CASSLLMNTEAFF	TGTGCCAGCAGCTTATTAATGAACACTGAAGCTTTCTTT
TRBV20-1	TRBJ2-7	.	few	CSAKSDRNPYEQYF	TGCAGTGCTAAATCCGACAGGAACCCCTACGAGCAGTACTTC
TRBV6-2/TRBV6-3	TRBJ1-5	.	many	CASNLGGINNQPQHF	TGTGCCAGCAACCTGGGTGGGATTAACAATCAGCCCCAGCATTTT
TRBV6-1	TRBJ2-1	.	.	CASSGLTYNEQFF	TGTGCCAGCAGTGGACTAACCTACAATGAGCAGTTCTTC
TRBV7-9	TRBJ2-7	.	many	CASSRTQYEQYF	TGTGCCAGCAGCAGGACCCAGTACGAGCAGTACTTC
TRBV28	TRBJ1-2	.	once	CASSAGGGYGYTF	TGTGCCAGCAGCGCTGGCGGGGGCTATGGCTACACCTTC
TRBV5-1	TRBJ2-1	.	.	CASSLEYSYNEQFF	TGCGCCAGCAGCTTGGAATACTCCTACAATGAGCAGTTCTTC
TRBV28	TRBJ2-7	.	few	CASTTGDYSYEQYF	TGTGCCAGTACGACAGGGGACTACTCCTACGAGCAGTACTTC
TRBV20-1	TRBJ2-4	.	.	CSAETGTLAKNIQYF	TGCAGTGCTGAAACCGGGACACTAGCCAAAAACATTCAGTACTTC
TRBV5-1	TRBJ1-1	TRBD1	.	CASSLMTGLNTEAFF	TGCGCCAGCAGCCTGATGACAGGGTTGAACACTGAAGCTTTCTTT
TRBV7-2	TRBJ2-1	.	.	CASSFGGRRDNEQFF	TGTGCCAGCAGCTTTGGGGGTCGGCGGGACAATGAGCAGTTCTTC
TRBV4-1	TRBJ2-1	TRBD1	few	CASRLGTAREQFF	TGCGCCAGCAGGTTGGGGACAGCCAGAGAGCAGTTCTTC
TRBV11-2	TRBJ2-2	.	few	CASSPQLADTGELFF	TGTGCCAGCAGCCCGCAGTTGGCGGACACCGGGGAGCTGTTTTTT
TRBV20-1	TRBJ1-5	TRBD1	few	CSARDMQGDSNQPQHF	TGCAGTGCTAGAGATATGCAGGGGGATAGCAATCAGCCCCAGCATTTT
TRBV7-2	TRBJ2-5	TRBD2	many	CASTLDRGGSGRVGETQYF	TGTGCCAGCACCCTTGACAGGGGTGGTAGCGGGAGGGTGGGAGAGACCCAGTACTTC
TRBV28	TRBJ2-5	.	few	CASSYPRETQYF	TGTGCCAGCAGCTATCCCCGAGAGACCCAGTACTTC
TRBV7-9	TRBJ2-2	TRBD1	many	CASSPRGRHTGELFF	TGTGCCAGCAGCCCTAGGGGGCGTCACACCGGGGAGCTGTTTTTT
TRBV7-9	TRBJ1-1	.	many	CASSLVRRGTEAFF	TGTGCCAGCAGCTTAGTGAGGCGGGGGACTGAAGCTTTCTTT
TRBV12-3/TRBV12-4	TRBJ1-2	.	many	CASSSRGRGSYGYTF	TGTGCCAGCAGTTCCCGTGGCAGGGGTTCCTATGGCTACACCTTC
TRBV2	TRBJ2-3	TRBD1	.	CASSRDRGYTDTQYF	TGTGCCAGCTCCCGAGACAGGGGATACACAGATACGCAGTATTTT
TRBV11-2	TRBJ1-2	.	.	CASSFQGLGYTF	TGTGCCAGCAGCTTCCAGGGATTGGGTTACACCTTC
TRBV28	TRBJ2-7	.	many	CASSLYSYEQYF	TGTGCCAGCAGTTTATACAGCTACGAGCAGTACTTC
TRBV6-2/TRBV6-3	TRBJ1-1	.	few	CASSFSFEKTEAFF	TGTGCCAGCAGTTTTAGTTTTGAGAAAACTGAAGCTTTCTTT
TRBV7-2	TRBJ2-7	.	many	CASSSQGSVSSYEQYF	TGTGCCAGCAGCTCGCAGGGGTCAGTAAGCTCCTACGAGCAGTACTTC
TRBV11-2	TRBJ2-7	TRBD2	.	CASSFPGGGVYEQYF	TGTGCCAGCAGCTTCCCCGGGGGGGGCGTTTACGAGCAGTACTTC
TRBV7-2	TRBJ1-1	.	.	CASSFGGTLMNTEAFF	TGTGCCAGCAGCTTTGGGGGGACCCTGATGAACACTGAAGCTTTCTTT
TRBV7-8	TRBJ2-5	TRBD2	few	CASTNGGGGETQYF	TGTGCCAGCACGAATGGGGGGGGAGGAGAGACCCAGTACTTC